The rows below give T cell receptor beta chains drawn from one sample of a study of neurological immune-mediated disorders. TCRdb itself ran the 5' RACE reads through MiXCR, one entry per CDR3 protein. The sample contains under 70,000 distinct CDR3 sequences, around 5.2% of which appear only once. Sample: PBMCs. All receptors come from a woman younger than 45 with multiple sclerosis. Each CDR3 is given with its conserved first and last residue. A D gene is named only where the DNA matches it firmly. Only some rows state a clone size, as once, few, many or a class for expanded clones.

D gene,V gene,J gene,clone size,CDR3 DNA,CDR3 protein
.,TRBV20-1,TRBJ2-1,many,TGCAGTGCTAGATCGGCGGTAGGCTACAATGAGCAGTTCTTC,CSARSAVGYNEQFF
TRBD1,TRBV20-1,TRBJ1-2,many,TGCAGTGCTCGGAAGACCGTTTCTACAGGGGATGGCTACACCTTC,CSARKTVSTGDGYTF
.,TRBV20-1,TRBJ1-1,many,TGCAGTGCTAACGGTGCTGGCACGCAGACTGAAGCTTTCTTT,CSANGAGTQTEAFF
TRBD2,TRBV12-3/TRBV12-4,TRBJ2-2,few,TGTGCCAGCAGTTTCGGGGCGGGGGGGAACACCGGGGAGCTGTTTTTT,CASSFGAGGNTGELFF
.,TRBV20-1,TRBJ1-1,many,TGCAGTGCTAGGAATACAGTGAACACTGAAGCTTTCTTT,CSARNTVNTEAFF
.,TRBV20-1,TRBJ2-3,many,TGCAGTGCTAGAGGGGGGACATCGAGAGGCACAGATACGCAGTATTTT,CSARGGTSRGTDTQYF
TRBD1,TRBV7-2,TRBJ1-5,many,TGTGCCAGCAGCTCGTACAGGGGTCAGCCCCAGCATTTT,CASSSYRGQPQHF
.,TRBV3-1,TRBJ1-5,many,TGTGCCAGCAGCCAAGTATATGCGCATTTT,CASSQVYAHF
.,TRBV20-1,TRBJ2-7,few,TGCAGTGCTAGTCCCCGGAGCCCCTACGAGCAGTACTTC,CSASPRSPYEQYF
.,TRBV6-6,TRBJ1-2,many,TGTGCCAGCAGTTATGGAGATGGGAGCAACTATGGCTACACCTTC,CASSYGDGSNYGYTF
TRBD2,TRBV7-2,TRBJ2-5,.,TGTGCCAGCAGCTTAGATGTAGCGGGGGACGTCCCTCAGTACTTC,CASSLDVAGDVPQYF
.,TRBV6-5,TRBJ1-6,many,TGTGCCAGCAGTTACCAGTTCGGGGCCCTCAACTTT,CASSYQFGALNF
TRBD1,TRBV6-6,TRBJ2-5,.,TGTGCCAGCAGTGACCAGGCGGGACAGGGATTGGAGACCCAGTACTTC,CASSDQAGQGLETQYF
TRBD1,TRBV10-3,TRBJ1-4,few,TGTGCCATCAGTGAAGGGACAGCGGCTGAAAAACTGTTTTTT,CAISEGTAAEKLFF
.,TRBV3-1,TRBJ1-3,.,TGTGCCAGCAGCCAAGAACGGACCTCTGGAAAAACCATTTATTTT,CASSQERTSGKTIYF
.,TRBV5-1,TRBJ2-1,many,TGCGCCAGCAGCTTGCCGGCGGATGAGCAGTTCTTC,CASSLPADEQFF
.,TRBV7-9,TRBJ1-1,many,TGTGCCAGCAGCTTTGAAGCGGACACTGAAGCTTTCTTT,CASSFEADTEAFF
TRBD1,TRBV28,TRBJ2-5,once,TGTGCCAGCCACAGGGGCGGTCAAGAGACCCAGTACTTC,CASHRGGQETQYF
.,TRBV12-3/TRBV12-4,TRBJ2-7,few,TGTGCCAGCAGTTTAACGATCGAGCAGTACTTC,CASSLTIEQYF
.,TRBV5-1,TRBJ1-4,.,TGCGCCAGCAGCTCACAGGGCCTGGATGAAAAACTGTTTTTT,CASSSQGLDEKLFF
.,TRBV20-1,TRBJ2-3,few,TGCAGTGCTAGTCGGGGGATCGGGACAGATACGCAGTATTTT,CSASRGIGTDTQYF
.,TRBV7-2,TRBJ1-1,many,TGTGCCAGCAGCCCCTCGAGGAATATGAACACTGAAGCTTTCTTT,CASSPSRNMNTEAFF
.,TRBV5-1,TRBJ2-2,few,TGCGCCAGCAGCAACTACCCCCAGGCCGGGGAGCTGTTTTTT,CASSNYPQAGELFF
.,TRBV20-1,TRBJ2-1,many,TGCAGTGCTAGAGATCAGGGACCTAGATACAATGAGCAGTTCTTC,CSARDQGPRYNEQFF
TRBD1,TRBV6-5,TRBJ2-1,few,TGTGCCAGCAGTAAGGAACAGGGGGTCTATGAGCAGTTCTTC,CASSKEQGVYEQFF
.,TRBV7-2,TRBJ1-4,many,TGTGCCAGCGCAAGACAGGCTGCAACTAATGAAAAACTGTTTTTT,CASARQAATNEKLFF
TRBD1,TRBV15,TRBJ2-7,many,TGTGCCACCAGTTTACAGGGGTACGAGCAGTACTTC,CATSLQGYEQYF
.,TRBV5-5,TRBJ2-3,many,TGTGCCAGCAGCCTAGGCGCCACAGATACGCAGTATTTT,CASSLGATDTQYF
.,TRBV5-1,TRBJ2-3,many,TGCGCCAGCAGCTTGGTTGGAGCCCTGGCGGATACGCAGTATTTT,CASSLVGALADTQYF
.,TRBV2,TRBJ2-7,many,TGTGCCAGCAGTGATTTTAGTCACGAGCAGTACTTC,CASSDFSHEQYF
TRBD1,TRBV12-3/TRBV12-4,TRBJ2-5,many,TGTGCCAGCAGTCACCAAGGACAGGGCTTTGCGGCAGAGACCCAGTACTTC,CASSHQGQGFAAETQYF